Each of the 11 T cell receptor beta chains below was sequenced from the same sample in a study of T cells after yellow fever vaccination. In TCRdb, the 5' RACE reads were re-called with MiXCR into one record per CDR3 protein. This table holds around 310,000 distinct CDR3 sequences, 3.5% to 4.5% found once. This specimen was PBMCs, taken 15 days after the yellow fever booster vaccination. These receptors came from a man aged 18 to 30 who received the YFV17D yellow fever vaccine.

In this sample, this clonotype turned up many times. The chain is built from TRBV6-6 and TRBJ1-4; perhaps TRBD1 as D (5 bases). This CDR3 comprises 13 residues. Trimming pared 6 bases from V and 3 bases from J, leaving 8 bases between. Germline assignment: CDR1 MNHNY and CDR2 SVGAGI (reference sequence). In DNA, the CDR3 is TGTGCCAGCAGGGGACCAGCTAATGAAAAACTGTTTTTT. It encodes CASRGPANEKLFF.

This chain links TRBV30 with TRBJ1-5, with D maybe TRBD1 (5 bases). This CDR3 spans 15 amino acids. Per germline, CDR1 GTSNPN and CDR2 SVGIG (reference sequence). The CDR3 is CAARAGLWDNQPQHF. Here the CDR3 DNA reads TGTGCAGCCAGGGCTGGATTGTGGGACAATCAGCCCCAGCATTTT. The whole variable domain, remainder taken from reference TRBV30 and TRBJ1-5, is SQTIHQWPATLVQPVGSPLSLECTVEGTSNPNLYWYRQAAGRGLQLLFYSVGIGQISSEVPQNLSASRPQDRQFILSSKKLLLSDSGFYLCAARAGLWDNQPQHFGDGTRLSIL.

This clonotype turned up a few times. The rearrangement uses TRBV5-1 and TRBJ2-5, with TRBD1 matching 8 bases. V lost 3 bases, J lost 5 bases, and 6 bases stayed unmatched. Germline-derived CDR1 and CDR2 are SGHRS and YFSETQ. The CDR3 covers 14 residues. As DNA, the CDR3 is TGCGCCAGCAGCTCCAGGGGGCGCTGGGAGACCCAGTACTTC. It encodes CASSSRGRWETQYF.

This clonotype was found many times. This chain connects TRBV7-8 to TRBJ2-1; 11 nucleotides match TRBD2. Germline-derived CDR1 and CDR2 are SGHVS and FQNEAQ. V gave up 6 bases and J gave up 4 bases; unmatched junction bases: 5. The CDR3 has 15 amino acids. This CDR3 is CASSHRLAGYNEQFF. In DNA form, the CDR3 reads TGTGCCAGCAGTCATCGACTAGCGGGGTACAATGAGCAGTTCTTC. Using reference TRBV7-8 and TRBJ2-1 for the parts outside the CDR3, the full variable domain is GAGVSQSPRYKVAKRGQDVALRCDPISGHVSLFWYQQALGQGPEFLTYFQNEAQLDKSGLPSDRFFAERPEGSVSTLKIQRTQQEDSAVYLCASSHRLAGYNEQFFGPGTRLTVL.

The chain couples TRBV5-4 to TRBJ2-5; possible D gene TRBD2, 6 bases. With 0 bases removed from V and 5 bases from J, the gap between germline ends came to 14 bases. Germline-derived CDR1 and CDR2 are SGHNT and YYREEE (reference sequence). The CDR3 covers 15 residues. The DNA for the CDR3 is TGTGCCAGCAGCTTGGCGGCTAGCGAGGTGGAGACCCAGTACTTC. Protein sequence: CASSLAASEVETQYF.

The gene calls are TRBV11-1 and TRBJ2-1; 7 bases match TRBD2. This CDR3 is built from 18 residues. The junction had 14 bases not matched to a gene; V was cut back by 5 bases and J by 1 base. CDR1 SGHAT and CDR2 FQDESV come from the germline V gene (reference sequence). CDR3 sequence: CASSGMGLGGESYNEQFF. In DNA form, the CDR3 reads TGTGCCAGCAGCGGAATGGGATTGGGGGGGGAATCCTACAATGAGCAGTTCTTC.

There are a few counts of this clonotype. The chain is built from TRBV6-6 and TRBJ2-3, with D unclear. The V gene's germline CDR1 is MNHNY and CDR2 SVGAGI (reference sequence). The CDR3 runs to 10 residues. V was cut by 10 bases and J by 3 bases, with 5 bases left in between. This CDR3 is CATGTDTQYF. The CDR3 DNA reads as TGTGCCACCGGGACAGATACGCAGTATTTT.

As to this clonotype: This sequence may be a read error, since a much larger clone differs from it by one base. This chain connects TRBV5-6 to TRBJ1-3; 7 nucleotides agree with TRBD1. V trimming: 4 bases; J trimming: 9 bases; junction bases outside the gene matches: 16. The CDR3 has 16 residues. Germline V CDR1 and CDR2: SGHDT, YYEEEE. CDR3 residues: CASSRPYRGGRITIYF. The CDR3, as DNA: TGTGCCAGCAGCCGGCCCTACAGGGGAGGTAGAATCACCATATATTTT.

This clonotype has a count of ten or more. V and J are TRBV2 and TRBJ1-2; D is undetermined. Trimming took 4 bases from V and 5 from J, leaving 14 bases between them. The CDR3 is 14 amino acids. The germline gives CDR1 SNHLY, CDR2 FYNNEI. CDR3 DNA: TGTGCCAGCAGTGGCGGGGTAGGACGTTATGGCTACACCTTC. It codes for CASSGGVGRYGYTF.

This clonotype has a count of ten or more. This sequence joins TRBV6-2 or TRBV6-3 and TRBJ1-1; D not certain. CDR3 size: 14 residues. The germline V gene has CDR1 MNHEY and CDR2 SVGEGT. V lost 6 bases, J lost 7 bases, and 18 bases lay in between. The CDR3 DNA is TGTGCCAGCAGCCATGCCTTGTTCAGAGGTGAAGCTTTCTTT. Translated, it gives CASSHALFRGEAFF.

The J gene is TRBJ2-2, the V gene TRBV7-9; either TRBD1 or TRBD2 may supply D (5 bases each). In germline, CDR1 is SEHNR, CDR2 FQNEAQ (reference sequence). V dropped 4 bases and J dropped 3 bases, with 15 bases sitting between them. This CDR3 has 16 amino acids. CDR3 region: CASSSSTRGYTGELFF. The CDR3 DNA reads TGTGCCAGCAGCTCAAGTACTAGGGGATACACCGGGGAGCTGTTTTTT. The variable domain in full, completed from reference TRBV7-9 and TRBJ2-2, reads DTGVSQNPRHKITKRGQNVTFRCDPISEHNRLYWYRQTLGQGPEFLTYFQNEAQLEKSRLLSDRFSAERPKGSFSTLEIQRTEQGDSAMYLCASSSSTRGYTGELFFGEGSRLTVL.